The T cell receptor beta chain under discussion was sequenced for a study of T cell responses to AZD1222 COVID-19 vaccine. Study results and limitations: There were vaccine-associated CD4 TCRs across spike, dominant at 160-218 and 743-854. Among the donors, most were white British and more were female, and clonal diversity was possibly underestimated. After the peak T cell response, and only then, were repertoires sampled.

With respect to this clone: Its antigen is not known.

The germline V gene has CDR1 MNHNS and CDR2 SASEGT. The CDR3 spans 14 residues. V dropped 2 bases and J dropped 7; count of bases not matched to a gene: 5. Only in-frame clones appear in the TCRdb table, and some are missing; sequencing was by immunoSEQ multiplex PCR. The sample carries more than 150,000 clones, over 70% recorded once. Specimen: peripheral blood, collected on day 0 of MenACWY control vaccination. The source is an adult in good health. The chain links TRBV6-1 to TRBJ1-2; 9 bases align to TRBD1. The CDR3 DNA is TGTGCCAGCAGTGAACTGGACAGGGGAGGTGGCTACACCTTC. Translated: CASSELDRGGGYTF.